This entry is about one T cell receptor beta chain. Antigen specificity is unknown. The J segment lost 6 bases and the V segment lost 0 bases, leaving 2 bases of the junction unmatched. Germline-derived CDR1 and CDR2 are DFQATT and SNEGSKA (reference sequence). This CDR3 has 12 residues. TCRdb re-called the 5' RACE reads with MiXCR, one entry per CDR3 protein. The data contain 100,000 to 150,000 distinct CDR3 sequences, about 15% of them singletons. The sample is drawn from a study of T-cell memory formation after mild COVID-19. Points from the study as a whole: Clones which contracted sat mainly in CM and EM if CD4+, and in EMRA if CD8+.

The V call is TRBV20-1, the J call TRBJ2-7; 7 bases are shared with TRBD2. What was sequenced was PBMCs or a T cell subset sorted from them (not recorded which). The receptor was isolated from an adult woman who had mild COVID-19 (a few samples of this study predate the infection). Cell type and time point are not known. This chain's CDR3 is CSAREERGEQYF. CDR3 DNA sequence: TGCAGTGCTAGAGAGGAGCGGGGCGAGCAGTACTTC.